This T cell receptor (beta chain) was sequenced for a study of shared clonotypes between healthy human individuals. The study, taken as a whole, reports: Some naive CD4 clonotypes, around 4.7%, turned up in common across a few donors. Across subsets, estimated richness was generally greater for naive than for memory populations. Among donors, sharing of clonotypes was expected to be affected by sequencing depth.

The protocol was immunoSEQ multiplex PCR, while the TCRdb copy is restricted to in-frame clones and leaves out a portion. This table holds roughly 2.6 million clones, about 92% found once. Per the germline V gene, CDR1 is SEHNR and CDR2 is FQNEAQ (reference sequence). There are 14 residues in the CDR3. With 0 bases removed from V and 5 bases from J, the gap between germline ends came to 10 bases. Remarks on this clone: Its antigen is unknown. The sample has other DNA sequences that encode this CDR3 too.

Division of CD4+ cells produced a CD45RA+ naive subset and a CD45RA-negative memory subset. This receptor was obtained from a man between 18 and 35 years old in good health. Sequencing used naive CD4+ T cells sorted from blood. The subset: CD45RA+ positively selected. The chain carries TRBV7-9 and TRBJ2-5; perhaps TRBD2 as D (7 bases). In DNA, the CDR3 is TGTGCCAGCAGCTTAGCGGGGGGGCCGGAGACCCAGTACTTC. It codes for CASSLAGGPETQYF.